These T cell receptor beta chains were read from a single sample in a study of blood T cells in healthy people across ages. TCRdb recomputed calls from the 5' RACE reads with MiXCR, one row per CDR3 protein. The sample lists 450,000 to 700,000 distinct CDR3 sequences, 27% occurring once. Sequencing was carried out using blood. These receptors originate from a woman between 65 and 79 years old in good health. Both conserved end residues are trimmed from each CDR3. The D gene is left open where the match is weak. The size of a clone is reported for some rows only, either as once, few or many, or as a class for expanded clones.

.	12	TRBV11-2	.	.	ASEKGGDYNEQF
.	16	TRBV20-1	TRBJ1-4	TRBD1	SARGQGRYMTTNEKLF
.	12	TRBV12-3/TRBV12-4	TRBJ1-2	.	ASSLLTRDYGYT
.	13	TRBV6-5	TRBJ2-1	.	ASSYATGVYNEQF
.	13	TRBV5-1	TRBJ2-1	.	ASSLVRSLQDEQF
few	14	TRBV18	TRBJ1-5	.	VSSPESVNSNQPQH
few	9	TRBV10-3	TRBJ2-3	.	AIRLEYTQY
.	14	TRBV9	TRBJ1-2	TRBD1	ASSVGQGGWYYGYT
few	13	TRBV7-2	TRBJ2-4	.	ASSLGAVGPNIQY
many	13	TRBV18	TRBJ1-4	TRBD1	ASSPGDRVNEKLF
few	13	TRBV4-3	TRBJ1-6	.	ASSRGGAEGSPLH
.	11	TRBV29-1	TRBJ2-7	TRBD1	SVARTGSYEQY
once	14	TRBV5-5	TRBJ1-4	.	ASSLRGVATNEKLF
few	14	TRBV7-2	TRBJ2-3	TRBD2	ASSLAGEAGVDTQY
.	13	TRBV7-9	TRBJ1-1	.	ASSLDSRRNTEAF
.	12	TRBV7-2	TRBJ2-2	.	ASSSPLVTGELF
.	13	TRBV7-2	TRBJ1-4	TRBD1	ASSLRRTGGEKLF
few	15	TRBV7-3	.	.	ASSPGGSGVLYNEQF
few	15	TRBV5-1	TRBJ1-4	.	AIKDSRKLATNEKLF
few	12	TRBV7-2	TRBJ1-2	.	ASSLQGTQYGYT
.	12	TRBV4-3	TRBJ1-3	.	ASSQGQRGNTIY
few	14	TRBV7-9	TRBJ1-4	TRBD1	ASSSGTDRGNEKLF
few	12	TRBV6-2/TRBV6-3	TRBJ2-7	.	ASRDPGKGYEQY
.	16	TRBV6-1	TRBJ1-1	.	ASTLLQGFSQENTEAF
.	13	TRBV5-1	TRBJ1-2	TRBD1	ASSLATGGGSGYT
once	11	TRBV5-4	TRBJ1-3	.	ASSFLDGNTIY
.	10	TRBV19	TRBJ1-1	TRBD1	ASSPGQGWSY
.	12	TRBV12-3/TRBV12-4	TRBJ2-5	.	ASSFVRDGETQY
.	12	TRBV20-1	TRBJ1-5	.	SARGRQSDQPQH
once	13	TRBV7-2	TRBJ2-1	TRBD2	ASSFSGAPYNEQF
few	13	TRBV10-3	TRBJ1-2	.	AISESMITNYGYT
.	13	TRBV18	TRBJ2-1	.	ASSTGFRDNNEQF
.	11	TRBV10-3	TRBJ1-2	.	AISRDTNYGYT
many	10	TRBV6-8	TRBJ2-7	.	ASTAGHHEQY
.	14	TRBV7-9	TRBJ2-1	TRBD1	ASSLAVTGQGNEQF
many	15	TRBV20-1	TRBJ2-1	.	SARDHTGADSYNEQF
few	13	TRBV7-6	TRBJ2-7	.	ASSPIGGASGEQY
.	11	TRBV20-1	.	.	SARGRPYNEQF
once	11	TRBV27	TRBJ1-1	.	ASSLFWGAEAF
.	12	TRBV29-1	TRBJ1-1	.	SALGGGGNTEAF
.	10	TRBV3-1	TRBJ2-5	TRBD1	ASRRGRGEQY
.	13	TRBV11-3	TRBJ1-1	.	ASSPMGRVNTEAF
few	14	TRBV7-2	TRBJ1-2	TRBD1	ASSQSVGQGVYGYT
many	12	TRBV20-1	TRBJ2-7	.	SAPSRAGRHEQY
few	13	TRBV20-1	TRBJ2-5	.	SARRRGVPQETHY
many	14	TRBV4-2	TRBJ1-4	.	ASSQVNARANEKLF
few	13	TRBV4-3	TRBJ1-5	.	ASISGRGSNQPQH
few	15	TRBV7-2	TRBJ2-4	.	ASSSPSSQTAKNIQY
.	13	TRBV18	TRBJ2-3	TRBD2	ASSPLAGEADTQY
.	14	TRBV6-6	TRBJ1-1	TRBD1	ASSYSRTGVNTEAF
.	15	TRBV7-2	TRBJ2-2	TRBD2	ASSSEPGTSISGELF
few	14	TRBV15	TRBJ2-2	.	ATSSGTRGFTGELF
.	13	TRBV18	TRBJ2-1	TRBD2	ASSPGTSANNEQF